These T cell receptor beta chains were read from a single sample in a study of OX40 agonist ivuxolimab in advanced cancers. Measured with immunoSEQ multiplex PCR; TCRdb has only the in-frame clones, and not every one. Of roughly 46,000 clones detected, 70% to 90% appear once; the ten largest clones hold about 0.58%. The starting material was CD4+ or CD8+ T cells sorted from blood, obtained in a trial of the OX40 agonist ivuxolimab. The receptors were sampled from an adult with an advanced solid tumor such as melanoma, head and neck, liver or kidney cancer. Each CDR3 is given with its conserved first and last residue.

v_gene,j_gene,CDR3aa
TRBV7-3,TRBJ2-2,CASSGDVGTGELFF
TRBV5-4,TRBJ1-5,CASSPGPRVASNQPQHF
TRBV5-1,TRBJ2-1,CASSTGESSYNEQFF
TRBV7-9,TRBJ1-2,CASSLAGGNYGYTF
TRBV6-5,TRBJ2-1,CASSYKEGGFDEQFF
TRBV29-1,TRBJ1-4,CSVRTDGGEKLFF
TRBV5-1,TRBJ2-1,CASSLVGTSSNEQFF
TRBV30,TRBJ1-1,CAWTGGPILNTEAFF
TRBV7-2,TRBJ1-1,CASSFGATEAFF
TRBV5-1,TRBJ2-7,CASSLGQGGYEQYF
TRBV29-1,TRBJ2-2,CSVDRDDTGELFF
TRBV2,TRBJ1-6,CASRRGGGASPLHF
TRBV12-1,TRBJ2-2,CASSFAGELFF
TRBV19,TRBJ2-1,CASSISADGSYNEQFF
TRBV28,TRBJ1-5,CASSLINLPAQHF
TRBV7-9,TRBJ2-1,CASSLGTSGTNEQFF
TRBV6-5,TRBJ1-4,CASSYSTNEKLFF
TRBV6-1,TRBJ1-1,CASSEWVLLAFF
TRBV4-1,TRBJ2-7,CASSREDGSYEQYF
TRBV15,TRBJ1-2,CATSRNRDDYGYTF
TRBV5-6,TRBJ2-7,CASSLVAGGFIQYF
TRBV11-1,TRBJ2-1,CASSRETADEQFF
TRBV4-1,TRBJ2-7,CASSQVLAQSYEQYF
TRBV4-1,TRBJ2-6,CASSQGQGAGANVLTF
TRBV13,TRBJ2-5,CASSFGSGGTRGETQYF
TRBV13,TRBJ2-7,CASSLGGTNTYEQYF
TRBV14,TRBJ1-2,CASSRRGGGSNYGYTF
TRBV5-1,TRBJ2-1,CASSLEGGGSYNEQFF
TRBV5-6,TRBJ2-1,CASSLQTSGSVHNEQFF
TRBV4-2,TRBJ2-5,CASSQVIGSYQETQYF
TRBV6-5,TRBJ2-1,CASVDDLNEQFF
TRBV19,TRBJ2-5,CASSGGQETQYF
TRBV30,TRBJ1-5,CAWSVLGVVQPQHF
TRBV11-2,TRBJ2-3,CASSLDTGDTQYF
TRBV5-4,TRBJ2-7,CASSLAISGGYEQYF
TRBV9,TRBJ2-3,CASSVSGLAVTDTQYF
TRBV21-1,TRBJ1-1,CASSFLSGSGTNTEAFF
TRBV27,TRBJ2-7,CASSLQPGLLSYEQYF
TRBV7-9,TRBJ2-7,CASSYDSYEQYF
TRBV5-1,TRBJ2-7,CASGPAGASSYEQYF
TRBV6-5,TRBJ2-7,CASSATTSGPYEQYF
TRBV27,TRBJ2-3,CASSREFSTDTQYF
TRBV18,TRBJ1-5,CASSRGTGGGQPQHF
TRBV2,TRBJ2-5,CASSDTGEETQYF
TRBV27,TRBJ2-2,CASSATTDTGELFF
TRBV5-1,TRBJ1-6,CASSLGSLDSPLHF